This T cell receptor (beta chain) was profiled in a study of T cells after yellow fever vaccination. Overall study findings and caveats: The bulk population could contribute abundant contaminating clonotypes to FACS-sorted repertoires. Reappearing after the booster were most of the clones from primary vaccination (about 96% CD4, 88% CD8).

With 3 bases removed from V and 5 bases from J, the gap between germline ends came to 10 bases. The CDR3 loop spans 14 amino acids. Production of TCR cDNA was by 5'RACE template switching, which also added a universal primer site and UMIs. TCRdb re-called the 5' RACE reads through MiXCR, storing one row per CDR3 protein. Among over 120,000 distinct CDR3 sequences, 6.6% were seen once, and the ten largest hold under 0.8%. This clonotype was picked up many times. Its specificity is unknown. The sequences come from CD4+ T cells sorted from PBMCs, collected 10 days after the yellow fever booster vaccination. This TCR was sampled from a man aged 25 to 40 who received the YFV17D yellow fever vaccine. The V call is TRBV12-3 or TRBV12-4, the J call TRBJ2-2, with TRBD2 as a possible D gene (6 bases). CDR3 region: CASSFRERTGELFF. Written as DNA, the CDR3 is TGTGCCAGCAGTTTCCGGGAGAGGACCGGGGAGCTGTTTTTT.